This T cell receptor beta chain was identified in a study of cytomegalovirus exposure and HLA in healthy donors. Study-level information: There were around 100 million unique TCR beta sequences, drawn from approximately 190 million T cells, in an earlier analysis.

60 Vbeta and 13 Jbeta primers were used in PCR. Only in-frame clones appear in the TCRdb table, and some are missing; sequencing was by immunoSEQ multiplex PCR. The sample includes approximately 100,000 clones, 65% to 80% of them seen just once. Germline V CDR1 and CDR2: SNHLY, FYNNEI. The CDR3 runs to 14 residues. V was trimmed by 3 bases and J by 4 bases, leaving 10 bases between them. This chain uses TRBV2 with TRBJ2-4; D possibly corresponds to TRBD2 (6 bases). The clonotype comes from a man between 60 and 70 years old in good health and CMV-seropositive. Sequencing was done on a sample of PBMCs. The CDR3, as DNA: TGTGCCAGCAGTGATTCACTAGCTAAAAACATTCAGTACTTC. This codes for CASSDSLAKNIQYF.